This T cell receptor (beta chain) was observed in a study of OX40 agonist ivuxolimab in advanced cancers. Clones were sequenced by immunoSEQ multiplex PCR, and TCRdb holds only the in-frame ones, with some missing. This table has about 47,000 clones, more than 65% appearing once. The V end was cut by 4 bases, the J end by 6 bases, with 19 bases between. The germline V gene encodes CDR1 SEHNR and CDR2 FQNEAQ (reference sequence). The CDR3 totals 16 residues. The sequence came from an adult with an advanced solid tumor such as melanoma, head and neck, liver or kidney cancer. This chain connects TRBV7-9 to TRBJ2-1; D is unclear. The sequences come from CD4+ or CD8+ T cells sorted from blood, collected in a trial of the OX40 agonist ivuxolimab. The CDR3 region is CASSSSGPINSNEQFF. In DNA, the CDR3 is TGTGCCAGCAGCTCCTCGGGCCCAATTAATTCCAATGAGCAGTTCTTC.